This TCR beta chain is drawn from a study of regulatory T cells in long-lasting Graves disease. This clonotype was seen at least ten times. Arm-PCR of CDR3 regions and iRepertoire HTBI primers were used to build TCR beta libraries. MiXCR, applied by TCRdb to the multiplex PCR reads, yields one record per CDR3 protein. The sample contains a few hundred thousand distinct CDR3 sequences, around a quarter of which appear only once. Documented time point: persistent/refractory GD, antithyroid drugs over 5 years with positive TRAb. The TCR library used RNA extracted from PBMCs. The V gene's germline CDR1 is SGHAT and CDR2 FQNNGV. This CDR3 has 14 amino acids. V was trimmed by 5 bases and J by 6 bases, leaving 17 bases between them.

The sample was peripheral blood mononuclear cells (PBMCs), taken when the disease was refractory, from a patient treated with antithyroid drugs. The rearrangement links TRBV11-2 to TRBJ2-7; possible D gene TRBD1, 5 bases. The TCR sequence derives from a female donor with Graves disease. DNA of the CDR3: TGTGCCAGCAGCCCGAGGCGATGGCAGGGCGAGCAGTACTTC. This codes for CASSPRRWQGEQYF. The variable domain in full, completed from reference TRBV11-2 and TRBJ2-7, reads EAGVAQSPRYKIIEKRQSVAFWCNPISGHATLYWYQQILGQGPKLLIQFQNNGVVDDSQLPKDRFSAERLKGVDSTLKIQPAKLEDSAVYLCASSPRRWQGEQYFGPGTRLTVT.